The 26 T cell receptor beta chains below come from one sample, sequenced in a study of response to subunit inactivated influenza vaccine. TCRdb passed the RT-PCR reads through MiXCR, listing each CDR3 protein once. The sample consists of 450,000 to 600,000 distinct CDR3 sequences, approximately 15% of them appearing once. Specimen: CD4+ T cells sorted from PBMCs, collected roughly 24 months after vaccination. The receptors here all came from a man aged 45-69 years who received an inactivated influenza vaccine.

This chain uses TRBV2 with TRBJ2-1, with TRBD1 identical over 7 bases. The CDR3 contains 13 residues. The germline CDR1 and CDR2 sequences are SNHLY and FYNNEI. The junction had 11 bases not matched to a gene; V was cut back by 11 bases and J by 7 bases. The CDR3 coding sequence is TGTGCCGCTACCGGGGACAGAAGAAATGAGCAGTTCTTC. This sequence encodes CAATGDRRNEQFF.

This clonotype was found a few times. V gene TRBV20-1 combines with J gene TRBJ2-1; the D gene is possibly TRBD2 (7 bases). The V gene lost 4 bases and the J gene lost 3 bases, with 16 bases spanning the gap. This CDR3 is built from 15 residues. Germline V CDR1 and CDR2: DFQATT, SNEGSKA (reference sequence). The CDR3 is CSAIHGGLGYNEQFF. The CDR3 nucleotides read TGCAGTGCTATACACGGGGGGCTCGGCTACAATGAGCAGTTCTTC.

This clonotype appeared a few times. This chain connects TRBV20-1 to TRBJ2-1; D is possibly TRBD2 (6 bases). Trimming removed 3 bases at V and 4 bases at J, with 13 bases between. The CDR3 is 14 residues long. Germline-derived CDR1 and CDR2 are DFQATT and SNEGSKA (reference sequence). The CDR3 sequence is CSASQRERYNEQFF. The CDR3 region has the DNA TGCAGTGCTAGTCAACGGGAGCGATACAATGAGCAGTTCTTC.

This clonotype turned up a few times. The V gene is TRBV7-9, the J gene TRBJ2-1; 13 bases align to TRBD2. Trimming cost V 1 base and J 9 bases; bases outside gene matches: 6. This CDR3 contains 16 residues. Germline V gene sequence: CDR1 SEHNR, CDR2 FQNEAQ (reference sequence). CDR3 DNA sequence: TGTGCCAGCAGCTTAGTTTGGACTAGCGGGAGTGGTGAGCAGTTCTTC. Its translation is CASSLVWTSGSGEQFF.

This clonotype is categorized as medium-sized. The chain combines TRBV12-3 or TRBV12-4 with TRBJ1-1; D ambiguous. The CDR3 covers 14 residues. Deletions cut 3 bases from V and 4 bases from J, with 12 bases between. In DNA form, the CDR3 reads TGTGCCAGCAGTTTGAGGGTTGGTCGCACTGAAGCTTTCTTT. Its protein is CASSLRVGRTEAFF.

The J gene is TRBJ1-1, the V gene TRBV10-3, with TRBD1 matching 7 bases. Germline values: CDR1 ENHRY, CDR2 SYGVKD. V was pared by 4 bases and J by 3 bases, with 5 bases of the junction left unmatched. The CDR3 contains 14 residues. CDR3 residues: CAISVEGADTEAFF. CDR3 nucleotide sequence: TGTGCCATCAGTGTGGAGGGGGCAGACACTGAAGCTTTCTTT.

The CDR3 DNA follows: TGCGCCAGCAGCCCTCTAGAGGGCAGCTCCTACAATGAGCAGTTCTTC. Its translation is CASSPLEGSSYNEQFF. The rearrangement joins TRBV5-1 to TRBJ2-1; a weak D match, TRBD2 (5 bases). This CDR3 is 16 amino acids long. Germline loops: CDR1 SGHRS, CDR2 YFSETQ. The V and J ends lost 4 bases and 0 bases respectively, with 14 bases between them.

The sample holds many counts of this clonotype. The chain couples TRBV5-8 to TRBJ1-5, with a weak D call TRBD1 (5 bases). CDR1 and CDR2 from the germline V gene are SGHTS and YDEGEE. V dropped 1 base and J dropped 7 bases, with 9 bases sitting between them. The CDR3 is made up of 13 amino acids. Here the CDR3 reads CASSLTAGQPQHF. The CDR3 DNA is TGTGCCAGCAGCTTGACGGCAGGGCAGCCCCAGCATTTT.

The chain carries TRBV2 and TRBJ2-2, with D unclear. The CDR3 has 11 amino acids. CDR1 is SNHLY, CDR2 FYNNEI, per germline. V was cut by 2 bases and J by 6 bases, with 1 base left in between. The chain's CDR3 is CASSEPGELFF. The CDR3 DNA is TGTGCCAGCAGTGAACCCGGGGAGCTGTTTTTT.

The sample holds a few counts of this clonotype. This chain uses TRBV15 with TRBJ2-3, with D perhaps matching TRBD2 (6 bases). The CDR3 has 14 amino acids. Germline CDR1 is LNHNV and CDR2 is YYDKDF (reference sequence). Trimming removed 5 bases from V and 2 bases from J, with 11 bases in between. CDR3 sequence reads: CATSGRTPTDTQYF. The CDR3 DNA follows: TGTGCCACCAGCGGGAGGACCCCCACAGATACGCAGTATTTT.

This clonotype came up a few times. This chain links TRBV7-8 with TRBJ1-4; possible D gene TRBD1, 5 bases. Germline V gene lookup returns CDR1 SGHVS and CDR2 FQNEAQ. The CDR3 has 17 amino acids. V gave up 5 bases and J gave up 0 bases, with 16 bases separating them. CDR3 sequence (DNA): TGTGCCAGCAGCGCGGGACTCCGAGGGACAACTAATGAAAAACTGTTTTTT. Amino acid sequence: CASSAGLRGTTNEKLFF.

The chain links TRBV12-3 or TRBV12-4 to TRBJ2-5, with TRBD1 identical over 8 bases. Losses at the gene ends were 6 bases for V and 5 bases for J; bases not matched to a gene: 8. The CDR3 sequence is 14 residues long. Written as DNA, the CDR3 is TGTGCCAGCAGAATGAACAGGGGGTTGGAGACCCAGTACTTC. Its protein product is CASRMNRGLETQYF.

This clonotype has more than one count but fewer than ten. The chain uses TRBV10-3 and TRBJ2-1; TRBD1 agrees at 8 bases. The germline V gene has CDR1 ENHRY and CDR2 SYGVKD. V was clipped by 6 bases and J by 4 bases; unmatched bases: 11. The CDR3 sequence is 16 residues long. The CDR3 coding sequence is TGTGCCATCAGCCAGACAGGGGCTCCCTTGTACAATGAGCAGTTCTTC. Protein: CAISQTGAPLYNEQFF.

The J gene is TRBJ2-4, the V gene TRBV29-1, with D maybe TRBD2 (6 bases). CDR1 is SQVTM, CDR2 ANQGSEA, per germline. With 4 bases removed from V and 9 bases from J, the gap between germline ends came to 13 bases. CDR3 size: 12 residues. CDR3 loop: CSVGIAVGIQYF. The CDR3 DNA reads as TGCAGCGTTGGTATAGCGGTTGGCATTCAGTACTTC.

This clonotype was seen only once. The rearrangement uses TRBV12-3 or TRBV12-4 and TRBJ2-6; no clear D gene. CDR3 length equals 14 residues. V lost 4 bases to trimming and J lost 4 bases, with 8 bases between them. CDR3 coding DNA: TGTGCCAGCAGTTCACCCCTCGGGGCCAACGTCCTGACTTTC. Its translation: CASSSPLGANVLTF.

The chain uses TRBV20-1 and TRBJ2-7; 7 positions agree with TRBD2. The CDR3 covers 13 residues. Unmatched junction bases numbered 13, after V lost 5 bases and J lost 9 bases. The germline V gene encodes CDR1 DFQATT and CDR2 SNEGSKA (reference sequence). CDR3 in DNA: TGCAGTGCTTATCTTTCCGGCGGGAGTTCGCAGTACTTC. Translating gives CSAYLSGGSSQYF.

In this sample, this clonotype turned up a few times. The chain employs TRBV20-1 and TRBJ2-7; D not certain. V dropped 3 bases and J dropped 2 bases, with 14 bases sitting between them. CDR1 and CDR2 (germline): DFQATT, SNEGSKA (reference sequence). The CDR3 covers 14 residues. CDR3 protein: CSARDPIHPYEQYF. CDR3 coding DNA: TGCAGTGCTAGGGATCCTATACACCCCTACGAGCAGTACTTC.

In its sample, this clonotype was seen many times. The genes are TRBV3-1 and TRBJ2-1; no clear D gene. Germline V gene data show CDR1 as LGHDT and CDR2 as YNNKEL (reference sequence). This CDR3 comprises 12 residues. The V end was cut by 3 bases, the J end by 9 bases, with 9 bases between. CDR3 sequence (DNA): TGTGCCAGCAGCCACCGACTGGGTGAGCAGTTCTTC. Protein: CASSHRLGEQFF.

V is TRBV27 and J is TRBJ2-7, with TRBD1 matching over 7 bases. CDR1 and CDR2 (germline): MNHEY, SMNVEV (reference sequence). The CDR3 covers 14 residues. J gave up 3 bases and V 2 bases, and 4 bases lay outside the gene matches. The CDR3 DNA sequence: TGTGCCAGCAGTTTAAGGGGACAGCTCTACGAGCAGTACTTC. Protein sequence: CASSLRGQLYEQYF.

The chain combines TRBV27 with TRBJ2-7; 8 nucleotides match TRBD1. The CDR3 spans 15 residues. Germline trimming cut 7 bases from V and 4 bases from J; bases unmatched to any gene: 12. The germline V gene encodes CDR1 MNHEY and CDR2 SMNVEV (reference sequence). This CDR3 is CASTPEGRGLYEQYF. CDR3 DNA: TGTGCCAGCACCCCCGAGGGCAGGGGGCTATACGAGCAGTACTTC.

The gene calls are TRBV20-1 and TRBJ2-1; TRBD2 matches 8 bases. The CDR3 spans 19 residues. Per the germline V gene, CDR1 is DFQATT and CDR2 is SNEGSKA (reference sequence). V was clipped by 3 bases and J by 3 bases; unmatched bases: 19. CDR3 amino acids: CSARISPFSLAGIYNEQFF. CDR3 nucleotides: TGCAGTGCTAGGATATCCCCATTTTCATTAGCGGGAATCTACAATGAGCAGTTCTTC.

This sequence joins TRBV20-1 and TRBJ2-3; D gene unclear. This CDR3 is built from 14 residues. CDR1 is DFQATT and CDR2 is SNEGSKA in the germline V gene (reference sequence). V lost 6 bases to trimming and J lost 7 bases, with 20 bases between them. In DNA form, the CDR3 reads TGCAGTGCAAGCGAGCATCTAGGGCTTTATACGCAGTATTTT. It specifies CSASEHLGLYTQYF.

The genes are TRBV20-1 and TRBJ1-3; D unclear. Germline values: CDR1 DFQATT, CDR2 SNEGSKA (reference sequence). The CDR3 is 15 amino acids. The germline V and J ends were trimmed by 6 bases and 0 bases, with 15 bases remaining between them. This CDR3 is CSAEIRRNSGNTIYF. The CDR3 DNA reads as TGCAGTGCAGAGATTCGACGGAACTCTGGAAACACCATATATTTT.

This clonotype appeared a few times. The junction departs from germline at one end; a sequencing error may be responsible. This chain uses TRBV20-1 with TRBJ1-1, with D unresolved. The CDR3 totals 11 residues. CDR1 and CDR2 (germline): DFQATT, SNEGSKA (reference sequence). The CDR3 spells CSARDHDEAFF. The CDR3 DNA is TGCAGTGCCAGAGACCACGATGAAGCTTTCTTT.

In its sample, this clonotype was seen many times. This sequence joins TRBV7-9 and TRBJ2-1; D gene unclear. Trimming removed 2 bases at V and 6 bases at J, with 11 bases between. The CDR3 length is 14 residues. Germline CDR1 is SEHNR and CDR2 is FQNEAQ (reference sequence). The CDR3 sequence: CASSLIGDFNEQFF. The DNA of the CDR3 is TGTGCCAGCAGCTTAATCGGAGACTTCAATGAGCAGTTCTTC.

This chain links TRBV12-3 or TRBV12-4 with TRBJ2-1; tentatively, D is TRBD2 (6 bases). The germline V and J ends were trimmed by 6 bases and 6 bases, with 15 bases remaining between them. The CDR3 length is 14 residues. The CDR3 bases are TGTGCCAGCAGCATGACTAGTCTTACCAATGAGCAGTTCTTC. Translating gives CASSMTSLTNEQFF.